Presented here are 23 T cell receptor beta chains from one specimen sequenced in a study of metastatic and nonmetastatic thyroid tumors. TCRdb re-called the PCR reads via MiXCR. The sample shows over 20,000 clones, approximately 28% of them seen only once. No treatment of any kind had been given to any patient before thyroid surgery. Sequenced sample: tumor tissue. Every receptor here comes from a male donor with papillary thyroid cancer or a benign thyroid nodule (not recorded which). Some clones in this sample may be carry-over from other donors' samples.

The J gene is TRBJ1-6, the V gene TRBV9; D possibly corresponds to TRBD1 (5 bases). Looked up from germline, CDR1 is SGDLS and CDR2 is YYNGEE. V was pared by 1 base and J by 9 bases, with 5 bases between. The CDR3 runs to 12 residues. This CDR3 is CASSVTGSPLHF. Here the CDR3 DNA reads TGTGCCAGCAGCGTAACAGGTTCACCCCTCCACTTT.

The DNA for the CDR3 is TGTGCCAGTAGTATAGATGTAGGAGGGGCCGGGAATCAGCCCCAGCATTTT. This gives the protein CASSIDVGGAGNQPQHF. The V and J genes are TRBV19 and TRBJ1-5, with a weak D call TRBD1 (5 bases). Trimming removed 0 bases from V and 4 bases from J, with 16 bases in between. This CDR3 contains 17 residues. Germline lookup yields CDR1 LNHDA and CDR2 SQIVND (reference sequence).

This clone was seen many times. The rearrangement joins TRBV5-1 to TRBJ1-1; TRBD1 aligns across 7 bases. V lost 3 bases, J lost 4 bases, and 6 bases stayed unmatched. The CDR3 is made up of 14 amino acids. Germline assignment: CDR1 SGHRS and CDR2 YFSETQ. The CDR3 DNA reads TGCGCCAGCAGCTCGGGACAGCTGGGCACTGAAGCTTTCTTT. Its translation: CASSSGQLGTEAFF.

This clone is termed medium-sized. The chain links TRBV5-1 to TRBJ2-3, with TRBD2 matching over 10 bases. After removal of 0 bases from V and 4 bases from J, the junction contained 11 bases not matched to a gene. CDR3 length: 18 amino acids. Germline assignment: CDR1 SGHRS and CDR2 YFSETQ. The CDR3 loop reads CASSLGLAGVGEADTQYF. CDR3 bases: TGCGCCAGCAGCTTGGGGCTAGCGGGAGTGGGTGAGGCAGATACGCAGTATTTT.

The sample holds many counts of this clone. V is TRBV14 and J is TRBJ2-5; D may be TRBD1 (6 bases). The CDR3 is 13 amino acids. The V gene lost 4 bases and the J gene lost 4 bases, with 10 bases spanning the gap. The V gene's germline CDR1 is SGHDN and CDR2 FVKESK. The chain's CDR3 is CASSLRGRETQYF. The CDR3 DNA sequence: TGTGCCAGCAGCCTAAGGGGGAGAGAGACCCAGTACTTC.

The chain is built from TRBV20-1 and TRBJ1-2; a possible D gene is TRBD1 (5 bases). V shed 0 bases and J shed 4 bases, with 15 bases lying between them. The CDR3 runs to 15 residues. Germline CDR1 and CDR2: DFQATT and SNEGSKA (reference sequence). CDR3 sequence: CSARDIRGAGYGYTF. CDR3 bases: TGCAGTGCTAGAGATATAAGGGGCGCGGGCTATGGCTACACCTTC.

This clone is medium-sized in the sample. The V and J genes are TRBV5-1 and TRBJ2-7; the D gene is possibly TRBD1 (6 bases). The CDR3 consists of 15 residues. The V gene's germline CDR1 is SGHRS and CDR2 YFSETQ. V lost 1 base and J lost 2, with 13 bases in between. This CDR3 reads CASSLSLGGTYEQYF. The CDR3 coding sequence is TGCGCCAGCAGCTTGAGTTTAGGGGGAACCTACGAGCAGTACTTC.

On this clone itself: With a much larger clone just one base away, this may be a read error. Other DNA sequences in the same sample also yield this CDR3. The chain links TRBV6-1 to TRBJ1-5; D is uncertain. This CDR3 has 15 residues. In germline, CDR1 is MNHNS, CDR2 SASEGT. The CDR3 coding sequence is TGTGCCAGCAGTCTCGTGGGGAGTAGCAATCAGCCACAGCATTTT. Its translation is CASSLVGSSNQPQHF.

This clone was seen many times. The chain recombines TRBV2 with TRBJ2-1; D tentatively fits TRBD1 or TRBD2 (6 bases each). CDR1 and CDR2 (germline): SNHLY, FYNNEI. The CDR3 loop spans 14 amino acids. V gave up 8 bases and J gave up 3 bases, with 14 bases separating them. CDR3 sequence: CASLIGGGYNEQFF. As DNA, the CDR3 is TGTGCCAGCCTAATAGGGGGAGGCTACAATGAGCAGTTCTTC.

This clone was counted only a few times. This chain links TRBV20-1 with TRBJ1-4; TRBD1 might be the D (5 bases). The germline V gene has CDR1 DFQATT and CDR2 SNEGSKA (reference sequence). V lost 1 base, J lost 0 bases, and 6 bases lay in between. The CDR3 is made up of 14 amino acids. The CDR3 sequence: CSARGGATNEKLFF. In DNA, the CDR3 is TGCAGTGCTAGAGGGGGGGCAACTAATGAAAAACTGTTTTTT.

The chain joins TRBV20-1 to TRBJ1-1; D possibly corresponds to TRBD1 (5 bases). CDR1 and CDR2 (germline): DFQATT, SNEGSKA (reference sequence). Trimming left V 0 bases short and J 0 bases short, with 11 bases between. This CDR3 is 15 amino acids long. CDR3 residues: CSARDSWGMNTEAFF. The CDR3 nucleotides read TGCAGTGCTAGAGACTCCTGGGGGATGAACACTGAAGCTTTCTTT.

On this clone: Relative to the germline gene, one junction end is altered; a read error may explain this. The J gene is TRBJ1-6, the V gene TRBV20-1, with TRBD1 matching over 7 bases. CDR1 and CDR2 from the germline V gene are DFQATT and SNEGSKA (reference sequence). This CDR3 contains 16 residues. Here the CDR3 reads CSAQDRLLSYNSPLHF. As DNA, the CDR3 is TGCAGTGCCCAGGACAGGCTCCTCTCCTATAATTCGCCCCTCCACTTT.

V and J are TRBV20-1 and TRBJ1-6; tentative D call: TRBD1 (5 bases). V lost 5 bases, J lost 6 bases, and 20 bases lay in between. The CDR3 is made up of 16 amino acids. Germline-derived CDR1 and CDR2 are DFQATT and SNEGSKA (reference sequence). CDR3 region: CSAPAGQGRVNSPLHF. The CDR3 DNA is TGCAGTGCTCCTGCCGGCCAGGGTAGAGTTAATTCACCCCTCCACTTT.

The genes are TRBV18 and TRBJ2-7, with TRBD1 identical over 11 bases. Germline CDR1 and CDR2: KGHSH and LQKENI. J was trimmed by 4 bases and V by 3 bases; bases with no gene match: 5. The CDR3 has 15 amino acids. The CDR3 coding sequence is TGTGCCAGCTCACCCGGGGGGACAGGGGGATACGAGCAGTACTTC. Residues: CASSPGGTGGYEQYF.

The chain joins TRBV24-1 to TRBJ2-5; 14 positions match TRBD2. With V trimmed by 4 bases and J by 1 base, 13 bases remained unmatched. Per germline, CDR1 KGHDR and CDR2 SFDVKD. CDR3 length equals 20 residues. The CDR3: CATSDPGTSGGPPGQETQYF. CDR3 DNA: TGTGCCACCAGTGACCCCGGGACTAGCGGGGGTCCACCAGGCCAAGAGACCCAGTACTTC.

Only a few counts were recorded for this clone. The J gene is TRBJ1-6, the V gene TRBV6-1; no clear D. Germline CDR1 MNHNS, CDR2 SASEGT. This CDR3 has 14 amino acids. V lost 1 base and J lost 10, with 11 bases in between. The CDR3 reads CASSEGPEGSPLHF. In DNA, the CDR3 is TGTGCCAGCAGTGAAGGGCCCGAAGGGTCACCCCTCCACTTT.

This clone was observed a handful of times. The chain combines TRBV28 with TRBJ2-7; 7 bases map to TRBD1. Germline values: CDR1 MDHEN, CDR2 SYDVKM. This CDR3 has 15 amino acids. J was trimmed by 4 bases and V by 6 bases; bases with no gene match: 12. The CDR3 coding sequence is TGTGCCAGCAGGGAAACGACAGGGATGGTTTACGAGCAGTACTTC. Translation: CASRETTGMVYEQYF.

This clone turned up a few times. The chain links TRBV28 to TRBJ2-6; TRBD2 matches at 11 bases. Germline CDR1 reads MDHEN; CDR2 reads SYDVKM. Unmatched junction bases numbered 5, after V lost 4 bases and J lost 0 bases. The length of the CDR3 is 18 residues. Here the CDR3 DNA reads TGTGCCAGCAGTTCTAGCGGGAGGCCGGACTCTGGGGCCAACGTCCTGACTTTC. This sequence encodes CASSSSGRPDSGANVLTF.

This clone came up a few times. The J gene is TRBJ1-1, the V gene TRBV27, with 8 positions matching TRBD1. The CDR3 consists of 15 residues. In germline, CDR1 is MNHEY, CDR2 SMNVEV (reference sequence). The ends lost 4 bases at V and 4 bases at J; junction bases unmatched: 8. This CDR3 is CASSSPRQGTTEAFF. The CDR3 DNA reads TGTGCCAGCAGTTCCCCTCGACAGGGGACCACTGAAGCTTTCTTT.

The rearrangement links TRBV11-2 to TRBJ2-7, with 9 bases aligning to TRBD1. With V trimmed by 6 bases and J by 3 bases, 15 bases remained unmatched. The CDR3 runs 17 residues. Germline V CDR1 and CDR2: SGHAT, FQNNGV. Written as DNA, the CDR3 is TGTGCCAGCAGAGGGGGAGCTTCCGGGACAGGGTACTACGAGCAGTACTTC. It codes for CASRGGASGTGYYEQYF.

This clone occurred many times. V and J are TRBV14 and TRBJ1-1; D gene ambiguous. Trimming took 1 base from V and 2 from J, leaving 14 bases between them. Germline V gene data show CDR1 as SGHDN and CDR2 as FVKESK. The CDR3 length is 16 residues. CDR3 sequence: CASSQGLTTGNTEAFF. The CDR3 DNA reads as TGTGCCAGCAGCCAAGGTTTGACGACTGGCAACACTGAAGCTTTCTTT.

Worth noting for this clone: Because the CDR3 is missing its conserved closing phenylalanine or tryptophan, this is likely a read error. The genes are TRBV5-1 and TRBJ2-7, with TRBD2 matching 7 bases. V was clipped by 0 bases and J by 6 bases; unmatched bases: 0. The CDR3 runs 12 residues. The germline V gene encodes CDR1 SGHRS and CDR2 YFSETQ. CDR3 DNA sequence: TGCGCCAGCAGCTTGGCTAGCGGCGAGCAGTACTCC. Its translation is CASSLASGEQYS.

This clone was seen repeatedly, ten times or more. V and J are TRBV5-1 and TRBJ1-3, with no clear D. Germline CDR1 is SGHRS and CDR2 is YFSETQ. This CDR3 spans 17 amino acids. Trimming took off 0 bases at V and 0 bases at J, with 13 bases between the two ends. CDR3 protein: CASSLEGRTHSGNTIYF. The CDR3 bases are TGCGCCAGCAGCTTGGAGGGCAGAACTCACTCTGGAAACACCATATATTTT.